These T cell receptor beta chains were read from a single sample in a study of T cell responses to AZD1222 COVID-19 vaccine. Assay used: immunoSEQ multiplex PCR; TCRdb lists only in-frame clones, some missing. The sample comprises approximately 94,000 clones, approximately 87% of which are singletons, and about a sixth rests with the top ten. This specimen consisted of peripheral blood, obtained on day 0 of AZD1222 vaccination. The receptor source for this set is an adult in good health. CDR3s include the opening cysteine and the closing phenylalanine or tryptophan. Each record gives: CDR3 DNA, CDR3 protein, D gene, clone size, J gene, V gene. A D gene is named only where the DNA matches it firmly. Only part of the rows carry a size: once, few, many, or a class if the clone is expanded.

CDR3nt: TGTGCCAGCCGGAAAACTCGACCCGGGACAGGGATTTTGAACACTGAAGCTTTCTTT
CDR3aa: CASRKTRPGTGILNTEAFF
d_gene: TRBD1
abundance: -
j_gene: TRBJ1-1
v_gene: TRBV19

CDR3nt: TGTGCCAGCAGCCAAGAGCGAGGTAGCGGGACGGTTGACGAGCAGTACTTC
CDR3aa: CASSQERGSGTVDEQYF
d_gene: TRBD2
abundance: once
j_gene: TRBJ2-7
v_gene: TRBV3-1/TRBV3-2

CDR3nt: TGTGCCAGCAGCCCTAGAGTAGGTTGGGAGACAGGGGATGGCACTGAAGCTTTCTTT
CDR3aa: CASSPRVGWETGDGTEAFF
d_gene: TRBD1
abundance: few
j_gene: TRBJ1-1
v_gene: TRBV7-8

CDR3nt: TGTGCCAGCAGCTTAGGGACAGGGGGCGGCTCACCCCTCCACTTT
CDR3aa: CASSLGTGGGSPLHF
d_gene: TRBD1
abundance: -
j_gene: TRBJ1-6
v_gene: TRBV7-2

CDR3nt: TGTGCCAGCACTAGGGAGGGGACAGAGAACTATGGCTACACCTTC
CDR3aa: CASTREGTENYGYTF
d_gene: TRBD1
abundance: -
j_gene: TRBJ1-2
v_gene: TRBV2

CDR3nt: TGTGCCAGCAGTTCGGGGGGTAGCGGGGCTAGCTCCTACAATGAGCAGTTCTTC
CDR3aa: CASSSGGSGASSYNEQFF
d_gene: TRBD2
abundance: -
j_gene: TRBJ2-1
v_gene: TRBV27

CDR3nt: TGCGCCAGCAGCTGGGCCTTGGGGGGCGCTGAAGGCTACACCTTC
CDR3aa: CASSWALGGAEGYTF
d_gene: -
abundance: once
j_gene: TRBJ1-2
v_gene: TRBV5-1

CDR3nt: TGTGCCAGCAGCCCGGGTGGAAACACCATATATTTT
CDR3aa: CASSPGGNTIYF
d_gene: -
abundance: -
j_gene: TRBJ1-3
v_gene: TRBV11-3

CDR3nt: TGTGCCAGCAGGGTAGGCATCCAATCATCCGAGCAGTACTTC
CDR3aa: CASRVGIQSSEQYF
d_gene: -
abundance: -
j_gene: TRBJ2-7
v_gene: TRBV6-5

CDR3nt: TGTGCCAGCAGCCTGACAGAAGGAAACACCATATATTTT
CDR3aa: CASSLTEGNTIYF
d_gene: -
abundance: -
j_gene: TRBJ1-3
v_gene: TRBV12-3/TRBV12-4

CDR3nt: TGTGCCAGCAGACCTGGGACAGGGAGGGCAGATACGCAGTATTTT
CDR3aa: CASRPGTGRADTQYF
d_gene: TRBD1
abundance: -
j_gene: TRBJ2-3
v_gene: TRBV3-1/TRBV3-2

CDR3nt: TGTGCCAGCAGCTTAGAAGCGGGGGGGGCAGATACGCAGTATTTT
CDR3aa: CASSLEAGGADTQYF
d_gene: TRBD2
abundance: -
j_gene: TRBJ2-3
v_gene: TRBV11-2

CDR3nt: TGTGCCAGCAGTTTACAGGGGAACACTGAAGCTTTCTTT
CDR3aa: CASSLQGNTEAFF
d_gene: -
abundance: -
j_gene: TRBJ1-1
v_gene: TRBV12-3/TRBV12-4

CDR3nt: TGTGCCAGCAGCTCCCAGGGAGGAACTGAAGCTTTCTTT
CDR3aa: CASSSQGGTEAFF
d_gene: -
abundance: -
j_gene: TRBJ1-1
v_gene: TRBV7-9

CDR3nt: TGTGCCAGCTCACCGTTGACGGGGATGAACACTGAAGCTTTCTTT
CDR3aa: CASSPLTGMNTEAFF
d_gene: -
abundance: -
j_gene: TRBJ1-1
v_gene: TRBV18

CDR3nt: TGTGCCAGCTCACCAGGGGAAGGTCAGCCCCAGCATTTT
CDR3aa: CASSPGEGQPQHF
d_gene: -
abundance: -
j_gene: TRBJ1-5
v_gene: TRBV18

CDR3nt: TGTGCCAGCAGTCACAGGGCCTATTCACCCCTCCACTTT
CDR3aa: CASSHRAYSPLHF
d_gene: -
abundance: once
j_gene: TRBJ1-6
v_gene: TRBV27